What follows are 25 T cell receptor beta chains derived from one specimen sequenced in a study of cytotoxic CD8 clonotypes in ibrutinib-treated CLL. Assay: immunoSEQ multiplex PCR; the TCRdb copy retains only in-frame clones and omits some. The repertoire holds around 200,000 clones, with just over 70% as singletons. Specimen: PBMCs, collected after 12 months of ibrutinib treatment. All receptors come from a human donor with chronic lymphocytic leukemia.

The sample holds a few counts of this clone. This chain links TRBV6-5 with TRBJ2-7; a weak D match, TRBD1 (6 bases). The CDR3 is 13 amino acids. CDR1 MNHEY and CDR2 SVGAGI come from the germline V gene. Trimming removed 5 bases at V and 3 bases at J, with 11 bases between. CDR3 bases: TGTGCCAGCAGTATACAGGGATACTACGAGCAGTACTTC. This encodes CASSIQGYYEQYF.

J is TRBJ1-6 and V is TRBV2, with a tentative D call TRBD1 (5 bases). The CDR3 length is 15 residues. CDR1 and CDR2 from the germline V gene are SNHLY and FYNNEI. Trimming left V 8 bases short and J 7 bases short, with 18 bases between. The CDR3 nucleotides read TGTGCCAGCCGAGGTGAAGGGGCCGGCAATTCACCCCTCCACTTT. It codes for CASRGEGAGNSPLHF. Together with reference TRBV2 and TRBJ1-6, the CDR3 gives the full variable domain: EPEVTQTPSHQVTQMGQEVILRCVPISNHLYFYWYRQILGQKVEFLVSFYNNEISEKSEIFDDQFSVERPDGSNFTLKIRSTKLEDSAMYFCASRGEGAGNSPLHFGNGTRLTVT.

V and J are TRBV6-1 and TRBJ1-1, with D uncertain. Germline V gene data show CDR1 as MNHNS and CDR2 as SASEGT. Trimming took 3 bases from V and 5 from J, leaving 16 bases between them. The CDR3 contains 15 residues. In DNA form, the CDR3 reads TGTGCCAGCAGTGAGGGGTCTCGGTCGTGGACTGAAGCTTTCTTT. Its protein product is CASSEGSRSWTEAFF.

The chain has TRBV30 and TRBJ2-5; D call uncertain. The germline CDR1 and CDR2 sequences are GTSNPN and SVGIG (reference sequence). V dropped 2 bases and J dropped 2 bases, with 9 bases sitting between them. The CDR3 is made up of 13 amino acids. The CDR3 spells CAWSSGLQETQYF. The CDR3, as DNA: TGTGCCTGGAGTAGTGGATTACAAGAGACCCAGTACTTC.

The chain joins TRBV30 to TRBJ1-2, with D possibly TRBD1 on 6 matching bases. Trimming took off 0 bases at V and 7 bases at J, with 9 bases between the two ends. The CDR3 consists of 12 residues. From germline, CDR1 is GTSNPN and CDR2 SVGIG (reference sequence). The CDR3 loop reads CAWSVEGGGYTF. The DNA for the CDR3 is TGTGCCTGGAGTGTAGAGGGGGGTGGCTACACCTTC.

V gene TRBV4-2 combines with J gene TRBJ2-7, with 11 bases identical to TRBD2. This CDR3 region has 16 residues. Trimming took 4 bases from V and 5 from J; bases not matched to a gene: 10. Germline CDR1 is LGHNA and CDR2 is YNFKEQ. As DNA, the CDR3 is TGTGCCAGCAGCCTAATGGGACTAGCGGATAGCGACGAGCAGTACTTC. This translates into CASSLMGLADSDEQYF.

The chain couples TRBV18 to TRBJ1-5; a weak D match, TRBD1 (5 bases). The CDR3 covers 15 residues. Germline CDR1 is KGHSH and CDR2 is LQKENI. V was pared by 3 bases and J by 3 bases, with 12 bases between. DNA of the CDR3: TGTGCCAGCTCACCCGGGGCTCAGATCAATCAGCCCCAGCATTTT. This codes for CASSPGAQINQPQHF.

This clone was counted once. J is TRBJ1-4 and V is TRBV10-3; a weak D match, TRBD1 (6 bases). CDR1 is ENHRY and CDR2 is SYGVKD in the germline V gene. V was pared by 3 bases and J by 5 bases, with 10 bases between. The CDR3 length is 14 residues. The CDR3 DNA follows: TGTGCCATCAGTGAACAGGGCCTAAATGAAAAACTGTTTTTT. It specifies CAISEQGLNEKLFF.

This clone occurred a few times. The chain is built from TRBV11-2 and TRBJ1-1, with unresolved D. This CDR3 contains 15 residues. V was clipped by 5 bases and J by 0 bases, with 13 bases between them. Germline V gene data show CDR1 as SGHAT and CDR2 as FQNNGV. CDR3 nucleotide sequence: TGTGCCAGCAGCGTAGGCCTCCCCGTGAACACTGAAGCTTTCTTT. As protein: CASSVGLPVNTEAFF.

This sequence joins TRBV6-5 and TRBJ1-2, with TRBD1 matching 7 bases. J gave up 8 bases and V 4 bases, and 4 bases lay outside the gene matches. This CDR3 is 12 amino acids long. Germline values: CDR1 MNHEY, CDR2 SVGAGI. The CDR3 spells CASSSGTVGYTF. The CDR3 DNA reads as TGTGCCAGCAGTTCCGGGACAGTAGGCTACACCTTC.

Here the CDR3 reads CASGLPPGLFGELFF. CDR3 sequence (DNA): TGTGCCAGCGGCCTCCCCCCGGGACTATTCGGGGAGCTGTTTTTT. J is TRBJ2-2 and V is TRBV27; 7 bases are a match to TRBD2. With 8 bases clipped from V and 7 bases from J, the junction kept 13 bases outside the gene matches. The length of the CDR3 is 15 residues. Germline assignment: CDR1 MNHEY and CDR2 SMNVEV (reference sequence).

CDR3 in amino acids: CASSDNYEQYF. In DNA form, the CDR3 reads TGTGCCAGCAGCGACAACTACGAGCAGTACTTC. The chain combines TRBV11-3 with TRBJ2-7, with unresolved D. The V and J ends lost 5 bases and 3 bases respectively, with 5 bases between them. Germline CDR1 is SGHNT and CDR2 is YENEEA. The CDR3 covers 11 residues.

CDR3 coding DNA: TGTGCCAGCAATGGGGCAGGGAGTTTCTATGGCTACACCTTC. Amino acid sequence: CASNGAGSFYGYTF. The gene calls are TRBV9 and TRBJ1-2, with D possibly matching TRBD1 (5 bases). Germline CDR1 is SGDLS and CDR2 is YYNGEE. The CDR3 is 14 residues long. Trimming cost V 6 bases and J 4 bases, with 16 bases left between them.

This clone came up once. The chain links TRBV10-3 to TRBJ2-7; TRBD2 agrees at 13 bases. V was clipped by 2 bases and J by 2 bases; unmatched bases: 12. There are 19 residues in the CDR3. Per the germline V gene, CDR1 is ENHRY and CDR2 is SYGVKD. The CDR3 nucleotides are TGTGCCATCAGTGAGGGGCAAGGACTAGCGGGGGTCCCCACCTACGAGCAGTACTTC. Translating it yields CAISEGQGLAGVPTYEQYF.

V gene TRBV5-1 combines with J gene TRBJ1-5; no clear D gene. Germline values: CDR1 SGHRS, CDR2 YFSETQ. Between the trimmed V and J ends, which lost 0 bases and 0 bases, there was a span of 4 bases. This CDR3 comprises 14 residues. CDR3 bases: TGCGCCAGCAGCTTGGGGGGTAGCAATCAGCCCCAGCATTTT. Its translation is CASSLGGSNQPQHF.

CDR3 bases: TGTGCCAGCAGCCCAGGGGAGGGCGAGCAGTACTTC. This translates into CASSPGEGEQYF. The rearrangement links TRBV7-6 to TRBJ2-7, with D perhaps matching TRBD2 (7 bases). The ends were cut back, 5 bases at V and 6 bases at J, with 11 bases in the middle. Germline values: CDR1 SGHVS, CDR2 FNYEAQ. This CDR3 is 12 amino acids long.

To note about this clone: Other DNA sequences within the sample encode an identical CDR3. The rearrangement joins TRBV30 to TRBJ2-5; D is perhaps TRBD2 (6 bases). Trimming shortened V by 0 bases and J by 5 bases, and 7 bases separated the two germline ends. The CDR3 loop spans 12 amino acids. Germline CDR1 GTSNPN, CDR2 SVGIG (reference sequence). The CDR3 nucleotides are TGTGCCTGGAGTGTCCGGGGGGAGACCCAGTACTTC. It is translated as CAWSVRGETQYF.

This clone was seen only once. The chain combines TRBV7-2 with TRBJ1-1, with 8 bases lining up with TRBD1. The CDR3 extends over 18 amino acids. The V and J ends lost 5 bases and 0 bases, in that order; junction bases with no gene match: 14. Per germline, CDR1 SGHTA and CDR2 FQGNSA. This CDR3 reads CASSQQRTGPRMNTEAFF. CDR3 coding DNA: TGTGCCAGCAGCCAACAGAGGACAGGGCCCCGCATGAACACTGAAGCTTTCTTT.

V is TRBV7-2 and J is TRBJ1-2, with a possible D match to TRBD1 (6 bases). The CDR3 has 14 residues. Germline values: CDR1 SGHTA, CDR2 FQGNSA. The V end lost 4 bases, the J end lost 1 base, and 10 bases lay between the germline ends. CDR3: CASSSTGINYGYTF. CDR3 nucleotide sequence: TGTGCCAGCAGCTCAACAGGGATTAACTATGGCTACACCTTC. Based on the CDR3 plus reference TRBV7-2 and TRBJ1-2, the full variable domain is GAGVSQSPSNKVTEKGKDVELRCDPISGHTALYWYRQSLGQGLEFLIYFQGNSAPDKSGLPSDRFSAERTGGSVSTLTIQRTQQEDSAVYLCASSSTGINYGYTFGSGTRLTVV.

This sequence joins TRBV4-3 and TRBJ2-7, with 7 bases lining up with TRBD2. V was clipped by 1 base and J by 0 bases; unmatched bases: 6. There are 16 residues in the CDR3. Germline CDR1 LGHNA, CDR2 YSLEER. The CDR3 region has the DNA TGCGCCAGCAGCCAAGGGTTAGCTAGCGGCTCCTACGAGCAGTACTTC. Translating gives CASSQGLASGSYEQYF.

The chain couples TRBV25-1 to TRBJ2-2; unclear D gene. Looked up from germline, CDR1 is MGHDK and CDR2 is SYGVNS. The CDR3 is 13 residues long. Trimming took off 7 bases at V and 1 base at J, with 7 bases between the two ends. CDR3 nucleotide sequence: TGTGCCAGCAAAACAGAGAACACCGGGGAGCTGTTTTTT. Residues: CASKTENTGELFF.

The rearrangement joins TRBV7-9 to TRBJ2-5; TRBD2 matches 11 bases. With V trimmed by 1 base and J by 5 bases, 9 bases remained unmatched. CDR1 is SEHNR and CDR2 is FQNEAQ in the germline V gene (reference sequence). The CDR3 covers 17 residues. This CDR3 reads CASSLERLAGGFETQYF. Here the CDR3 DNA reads TGTGCCAGCAGCTTAGAGAGGCTAGCGGGAGGTTTCGAGACCCAGTACTTC.

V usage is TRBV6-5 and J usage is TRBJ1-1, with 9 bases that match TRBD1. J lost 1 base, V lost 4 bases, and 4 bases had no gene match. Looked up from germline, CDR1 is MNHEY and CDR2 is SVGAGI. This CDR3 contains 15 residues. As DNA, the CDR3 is TGTGCCAGCAGTTGGTGGACAGGGGCGAACACTGAAGCTTTCTTT. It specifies CASSWWTGANTEAFF.

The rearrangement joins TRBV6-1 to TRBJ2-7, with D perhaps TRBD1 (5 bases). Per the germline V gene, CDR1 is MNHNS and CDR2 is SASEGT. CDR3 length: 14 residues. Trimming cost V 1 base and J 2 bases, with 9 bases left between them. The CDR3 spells CASSEGTSPYEQYF. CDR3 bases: TGTGCCAGCAGTGAAGGGACAAGTCCCTACGAGCAGTACTTC.

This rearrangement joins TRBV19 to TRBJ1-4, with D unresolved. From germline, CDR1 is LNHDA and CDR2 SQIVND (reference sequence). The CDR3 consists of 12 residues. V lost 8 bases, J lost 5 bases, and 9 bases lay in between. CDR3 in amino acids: CASSPGNEKLFF. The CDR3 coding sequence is TGTGCCAGTTCGCCGGGGAATGAAAAACTGTTTTTT. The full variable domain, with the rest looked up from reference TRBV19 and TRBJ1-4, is DGGITQSPKYLFRKEGQNVTLSCEQNLNHDAMYWYRQDPGQGLRLIYYSQIVNDFQKGDIAEGYSVSREKKESFPLTVTSAQKNPTAFYLCASSPGNEKLFFGSGTQLSVL.